Listed below are T cell receptor beta chains from one sample, sequenced in a study of T cell responses to AZD1222 COVID-19 vaccine. Measured with immunoSEQ multiplex PCR; TCRdb has only the in-frame clones, and not every one. The sample has about 150,000 clones; around 93% are singletons. The sample here was peripheral blood, taken on day 0 of AZD1222 vaccination. These receptors were taken from an adult in good health. Each CDR3 is given with its conserved first and last residue. A D gene is named only where the DNA matches it firmly. Only part of the rows carry a size: once, few, many, or a class if the clone is expanded.

J: TRBJ2-1
V: TRBV24-1
D: .
size: few
DNA: TGTGCCACCAGTGATTTGGGAGCTGGTGTCGGCGATGAGCAGTTCTTC
CDR3: CATSDLGAGVGDEQFF

J: TRBJ1-3
V: TRBV11-3
D: .
size: .
DNA: TGTGCCAGCAGCCCCGAATTGAGGGAAGGGCCTGGAAACACCATATATTTT
CDR3: CASSPELREGPGNTIYF

J: TRBJ1-1
V: TRBV7-2
D: .
size: .
DNA: TGTGCCAGCAGCTTCCCCAGCGTGAACACTGAAGCTTTCTTT
CDR3: CASSFPSVNTEAFF

J: TRBJ1-5
V: TRBV6-5
D: .
size: .
DNA: TGTGCCAGCAGCAAACAGGTGAATCAGCCCCAGCATTTT
CDR3: CASSKQVNQPQHF

J: TRBJ2-1
V: TRBV29-1
D: .
size: few
DNA: TGCAGCGTCGATAGTGAGCGTATAGGGAGCTCCTACAATGAGCAGTTCTTC
CDR3: CSVDSERIGSSYNEQFF

J: TRBJ1-5
V: TRBV30
D: .
size: .
DNA: TGTGCCTGGAGTCATGGGGGAAGCAATCAGCCCCAGCATTTT
CDR3: CAWSHGGSNQPQHF

J: TRBJ1-2
V: TRBV20-1
D: .
size: .
DNA: TGCAGTGCTAGTACCGTACCTAACTATGGCTACACCTTC
CDR3: CSASTVPNYGYTF

J: TRBJ2-7
V: TRBV15
D: TRBD2
size: .
DNA: TGTGCCACCAGCATATCCGGGGGGACCCCGGGCGAGCAGTACTTC
CDR3: CATSISGGTPGEQYF

J: TRBJ2-5
V: TRBV7-9
D: .
size: .
DNA: TGTGCCAGCAGCTCTAAAGAGGGGTATATGGGGACCCAGTACTTC
CDR3: CASSSKEGYMGTQYF

J: TRBJ1-6
V: TRBV7-9
D: TRBD1
size: .
DNA: TGTGCCAGCAGCTTGACAGGGGACTATAATTCACCCCTCCACTTT
CDR3: CASSLTGDYNSPLHF

J: TRBJ2-7
V: TRBV10-1
D: .
size: .
DNA: TGCGCCAGCAGTGAGGGCGGACGGGGCGAGCAGTACTTC
CDR3: CASSEGGRGEQYF

J: TRBJ1-5
V: TRBV18
D: TRBD1
size: .
DNA: TGTGCCAGCTCACCAAACAGGGACAGGAGCAATCAGCCCCAGCATTTT
CDR3: CASSPNRDRSNQPQHF

J: TRBJ1-2
V: TRBV18
D: .
size: .
DNA: TGTGCCAGCTCAAGTGGACCACTAGGGGATGGCTACACCTTC
CDR3: CASSSGPLGDGYTF

J: TRBJ1-5
V: TRBV6-1
D: .
size: .
DNA: TGTGCCAGCAGTGAGGGAAGGGTGCAGCATTTT
CDR3: CASSEGRVQHF

J: TRBJ2-1
V: TRBV30
D: .
size: .
DNA: TGTGCCTGGACCGTGGTGAAGGGGCGGGGTGAGCAGTTCTTC
CDR3: CAWTVVKGRGEQFF

J: TRBJ2-7
V: TRBV7-9
D: TRBD1
size: few
DNA: TGTGCCAGCAGCCTGGGACAGGGGTTCCACGAGCAGTACTTC
CDR3: CASSLGQGFHEQYF

J: TRBJ2-5
V: TRBV3-1/TRBV3-2
D: .
size: .
DNA: TGTGCCAGCACCCAGCGGCACCGAGAGACCCAGTACTTC
CDR3: CASTQRHRETQYF

J: TRBJ2-3
V: TRBV19
D: TRBD2
size: .
DNA: TGTGCCAGTAGTGGGGGGGTGAACACAGATACGCAGTATTTT
CDR3: CASSGGVNTDTQYF

J: TRBJ1-4
V: TRBV21-1
D: .
size: .
DNA: TGTGCCAGCAGCAAAGGGGCCTCCCTACAGGGGGCGAGTGAAAAACTGTTTTTT
CDR3: CASSKGASLQGASEKLFF

J: TRBJ1-5
V: TRBV7-2
D: .
size: .
DNA: TGTGCCAGCAGCCCCGGGGCGTTCGTCAATCAGCCCCAGCATTTT
CDR3: CASSPGAFVNQPQHF

J: TRBJ2-3
V: TRBV11-2
D: TRBD2
size: .
DNA: TGTGCCAGCAGCCTCCCGGGACTAGCGGGAGTAAGGACAGATACGCAGTATTTT
CDR3: CASSLPGLAGVRTDTQYF

J: TRBJ1-6
V: TRBV27
D: .
size: .
DNA: TGTGCCAGCAGTTTAATTGGTTCACCCCTCCACTTT
CDR3: CASSLIGSPLHF

J: TRBJ1-2
V: TRBV6-5
D: .
size: .
DNA: TGTGCCAGCAGCCAGGGTATTTGGTCGGGCTACACCTTC
CDR3: CASSQGIWSGYTF

J: TRBJ1-1
V: TRBV12-3/TRBV12-4
D: .
size: .
DNA: TGTGCCAGCATGAGGTCCTTCTTGGCTTTCTTT
CDR3: CASMRSFLAFF

J: TRBJ1-1
V: TRBV19
D: TRBD1
size: .
DNA: TGTGCCAGTAGTCCTGGAGAGGGGGCAGGGGAAGCTTTCTTT
CDR3: CASSPGEGAGEAFF

J: TRBJ1-2
V: TRBV29-1
D: TRBD1
size: .
DNA: TGCAGCGTTGAGTTCCCGACAGGGGGCTATGGCTACACCTTC
CDR3: CSVEFPTGGYGYTF

J: TRBJ1-2
V: TRBV27
D: .
size: .
DNA: TGTGCCAGCAGTACCGGAGGGTATGGCTACACCTTC
CDR3: CASSTGGYGYTF

J: TRBJ1-3
V: TRBV24-1
D: .
size: .
DNA: TGTGCCACCTTTCAGGGCGCTGGAAACACCATATATTTT
CDR3: CATFQGAGNTIYF

J: TRBJ2-7
V: TRBV19
D: TRBD1
size: .
DNA: TGTGCCAGTAGTTGGGGGACAGGGGAAGTCTACGAGCAGTACTTC
CDR3: CASSWGTGEVYEQYF

J: TRBJ1-2
V: TRBV18
D: .
size: .
DNA: TGTGCCAGCTCACCATCACAGGGCGGTCAGGATGGCTACACCTTC
CDR3: CASSPSQGGQDGYTF

J: TRBJ1-6
V: TRBV6-5
D: TRBD1
size: .
DNA: TGTGCCAGCAGGACCGGGACAGGACTAAATTCACCCCTCCACTTT
CDR3: CASRTGTGLNSPLHF

J: TRBJ1-6
V: TRBV4-1
D: .
size: .
DNA: TGCGCCAGCAGCTGGGAAATCCCCGATAATTATAATTCACCCCTCCACTTT
CDR3: CASSWEIPDNYNSPLHF

J: TRBJ2-1
V: TRBV6-5
D: .
size: .
DNA: TGTGCCAGCAGCTATGAAGGGGAAGGGAAGCAGTTCTTC
CDR3: CASSYEGEGKQFF